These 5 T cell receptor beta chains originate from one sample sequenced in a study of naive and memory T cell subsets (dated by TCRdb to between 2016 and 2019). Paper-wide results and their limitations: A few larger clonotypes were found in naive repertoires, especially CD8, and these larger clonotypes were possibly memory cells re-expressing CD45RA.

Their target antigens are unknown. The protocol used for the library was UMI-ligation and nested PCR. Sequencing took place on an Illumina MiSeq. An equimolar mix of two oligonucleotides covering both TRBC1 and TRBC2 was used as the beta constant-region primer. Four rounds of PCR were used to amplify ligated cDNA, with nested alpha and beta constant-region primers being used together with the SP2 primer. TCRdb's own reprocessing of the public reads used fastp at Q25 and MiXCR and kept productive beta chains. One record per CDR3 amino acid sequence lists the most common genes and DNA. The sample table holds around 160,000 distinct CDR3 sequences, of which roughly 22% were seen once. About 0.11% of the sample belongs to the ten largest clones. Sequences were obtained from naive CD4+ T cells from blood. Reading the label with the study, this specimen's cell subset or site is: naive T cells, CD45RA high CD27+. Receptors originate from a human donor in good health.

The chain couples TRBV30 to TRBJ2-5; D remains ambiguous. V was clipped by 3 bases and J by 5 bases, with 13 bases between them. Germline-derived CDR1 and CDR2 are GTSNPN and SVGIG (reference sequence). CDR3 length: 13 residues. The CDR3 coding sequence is TGTGCCTGGAGCCTAGGGTTACGGGAGACCCAGTACTTC. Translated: CAWSLGLRETQYF.

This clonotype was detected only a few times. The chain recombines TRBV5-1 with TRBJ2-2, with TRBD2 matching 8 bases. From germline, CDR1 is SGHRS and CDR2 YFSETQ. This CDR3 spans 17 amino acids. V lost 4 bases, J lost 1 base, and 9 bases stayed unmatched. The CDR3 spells CASSRIALAGNTGELFF. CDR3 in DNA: TGCGCCAGCAGCCGAATTGCCCTAGCGGGGAACACCGGGGAGCTGTTTTTT.

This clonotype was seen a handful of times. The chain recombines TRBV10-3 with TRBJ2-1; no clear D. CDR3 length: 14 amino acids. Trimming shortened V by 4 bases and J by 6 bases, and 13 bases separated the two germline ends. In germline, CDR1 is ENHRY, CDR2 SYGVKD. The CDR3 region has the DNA TGTGCCATCAGTGGGAGTCAGCCGCTCAATGAGCAGTTCTTC. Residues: CAISGSQPLNEQFF.

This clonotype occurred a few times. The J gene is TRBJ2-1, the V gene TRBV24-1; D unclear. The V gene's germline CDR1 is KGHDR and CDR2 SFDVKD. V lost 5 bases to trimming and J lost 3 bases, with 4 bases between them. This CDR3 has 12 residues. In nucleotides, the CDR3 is TGTGCCACCAGTGGGGGCTACAATGAGCAGTTCTTC. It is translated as CATSGGYNEQFF.

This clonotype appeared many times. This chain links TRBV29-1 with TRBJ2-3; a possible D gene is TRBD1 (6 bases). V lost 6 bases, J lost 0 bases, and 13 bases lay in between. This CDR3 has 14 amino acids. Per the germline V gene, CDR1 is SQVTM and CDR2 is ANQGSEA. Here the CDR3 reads CSVEDSTSTDTQYF. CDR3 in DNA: TGCAGCGTGGAGGACAGCACTAGCACAGATACGCAGTATTTT.